The T cell receptor beta chain under discussion was sequenced for a study of cytomegalovirus exposure and HLA in healthy donors. Of note for this clone: Its specificity is unknown.

V lost 5 bases, J lost 8 bases, and 12 bases stayed unmatched. Germline V gene data show CDR1 as SNHLY and CDR2 as FYNNEI. The CDR3 loop spans 15 amino acids. Study results and limitations: Association of a missense DCLRE1C variant with TCR beta V- and J-gene trimming was reported in a later analysis. Data from an earlier analysis indicated that most TCR beta V segments were productive either about 87% or about 30% of the time.

PCR employed 60 Vbeta and 13 Jbeta primers. Sequenced by immunoSEQ multiplex PCR; TCRdb stores in-frame clones only, minus some. The data show 130,000 to 150,000 clones, with around three quarters seen just once and roughly 6.7% held by the top ten. This TCR derives from a woman between 40 and 55 years old in good health and CMV-seropositive. Sequenced input: PBMCs. The gene calls are TRBV2 and TRBJ1-2; 9 bases fit TRBD1. The CDR3 protein is CASSSAGTGYSGYTF. The CDR3 DNA follows: TGTGCCAGCAGTTCAGCCGGGACAGGGTATTCGGGCTACACCTTC.